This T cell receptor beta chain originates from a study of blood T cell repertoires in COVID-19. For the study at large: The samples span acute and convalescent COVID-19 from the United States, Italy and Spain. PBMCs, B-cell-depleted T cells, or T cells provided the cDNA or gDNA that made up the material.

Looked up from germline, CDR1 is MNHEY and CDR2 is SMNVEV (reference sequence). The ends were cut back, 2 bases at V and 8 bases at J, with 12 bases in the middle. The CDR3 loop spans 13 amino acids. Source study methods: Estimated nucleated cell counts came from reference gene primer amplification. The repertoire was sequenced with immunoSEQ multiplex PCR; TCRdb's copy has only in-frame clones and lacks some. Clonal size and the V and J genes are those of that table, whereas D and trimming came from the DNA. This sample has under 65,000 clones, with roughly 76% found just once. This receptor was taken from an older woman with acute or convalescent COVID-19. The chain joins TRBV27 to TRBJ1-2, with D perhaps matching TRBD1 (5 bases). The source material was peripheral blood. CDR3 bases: TGTGCCAGCAGTTTAAAGGGAGGGGAAGGCTACACCTTC. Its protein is CASSLKGGEGYTF.